One and the same sample provided the 15 T cell receptor beta chains below, sequenced in a study of blood T cell repertoires in COVID-19. Only in-frame clones appear in the TCRdb table, and some are missing; sequencing was by immunoSEQ multiplex PCR. The data show roughly 180,000 clones, more than 65% seen once. The sequenced material came from PBMCs or T cells enriched from blood (not recorded which). Source of these receptors: a man in his fifties or sixties who had recovered from COVID-19.

The chain combines TRBV2 with TRBJ2-7; TRBD2 aligns across 9 bases. CDR1 is SNHLY and CDR2 is FYNNEI in the germline V gene. The length of the CDR3 is 14 residues. Germline trimming cut 6 bases from V and 6 bases from J; bases unmatched to any gene: 9. The CDR3 DNA sequence: TGTGCCAGCAGCGCCATCGCGGGAGGGATCGAGCAGTACTTC. Amino acid sequence: CASSAIAGGIEQYF. The whole variable domain, remainder taken from reference TRBV2 and TRBJ2-7, is EPEVTQTPSHQVTQMGQEVILRCVPISNHLYFYWYRQILGQKVEFLVSFYNNEISEKSEIFDDQFSVERPDGSNFTLKIRSTKLEDSAMYFCASSAIAGGIEQYFGPGTRLTVT.

This sequence joins TRBV9 and TRBJ1-2; D might be TRBD1 (6 bases). Germline lookup yields CDR1 SGDLS and CDR2 YYNGEE. There are 17 residues in the CDR3. Trimming took off 4 bases at V and 2 bases at J, with 21 bases between the two ends. The CDR3 is CASSFSSLGTSNYGYTF. As DNA, the CDR3 is TGTGCCAGCAGCTTCAGTAGCTTAGGGACATCAAACTATGGCTACACCTTC.

J is TRBJ2-7 and V is TRBV6-5; TRBD1 might be the D (5 bases). The V end was cut by 7 bases, the J end by 5 bases, with 15 bases between. The CDR3 sequence is 13 residues long. Germline V gene sequence: CDR1 MNHEY, CDR2 SVGAGI. As DNA, the CDR3 is TGTGCCAGCATCTCGTCAGGGAACAACGAGCAGTACTTC. It encodes CASISSGNNEQYF.

The V and J genes are TRBV7-3 and TRBJ2-5, with 11 bases identical to TRBD2. Looked up from germline, CDR1 is SGHTA and CDR2 is FQGTGA. The V gene end was trimmed by 5 bases and the J gene end by 5 bases; junction bases not matched to a gene: 13. This CDR3 comprises 17 residues. For the CDR3, the DNA is TGTGCCAGCAGCCTTATAGCGGGGGGGCTGGGTGAGGAGACCCAGTACTTC. Protein: CASSLIAGGLGEETQYF.

This chain connects TRBV27 to TRBJ2-7; possible D gene TRBD1, 5 bases. The CDR3 is 12 amino acids. CDR1 and CDR2 (germline): MNHEY, SMNVEV (reference sequence). Trimming pared 5 bases from V and 3 bases from J, leaving 8 bases between. This chain's CDR3 is CASSPDIYEQYF. The DNA of the CDR3 is TGTGCCAGCAGTCCGGACATCTACGAGCAGTACTTC.

The chain has TRBV5-6 and TRBJ2-3; maybe TRBD2 (5 bases). Germline V CDR1 and CDR2: SGHDT, YYEEEE. CDR3 length equals 16 residues. V lost 2 bases and J 5 bases, leaving 18 bases between the germline ends. DNA of the CDR3: TGTGCCAGCAGCTTAGGACTCCAGACCCCCTTAGATACGCAGTATTTT. Translating it yields CASSLGLQTPLDTQYF.

The chain combines TRBV3-1 (or the pseudogene TRBV3-2) with TRBJ1-2; a possible D gene is TRBD1 (5 bases). Germline-derived CDR1 and CDR2 are LGHDT and YNNKEL (reference sequence). V lost 0 bases and J lost 6, with 11 bases in between. This CDR3 contains 14 residues. CDR3 in amino acids: CASSQEGREDGYTF. The DNA of the CDR3 is TGTGCCAGCAGCCAAGAAGGCAGGGAGGATGGCTACACCTTC.

This chain links TRBV28 with TRBJ2-7, with TRBD2 as a possible D gene (5 bases). Germline assignment: CDR1 MDHEN and CDR2 SYDVKM. The CDR3 runs 15 residues. Trimming shortened V by 6 bases and J by 0 bases, and 15 bases separated the two germline ends. CDR3 coding DNA: TGTGCCAGCAGCCCTCCGGGATTAAGCTCCTACGAGCAGTACTTC. Translating it yields CASSPPGLSSYEQYF.

This chain uses TRBV19 with TRBJ2-6; weak D call: TRBD1 (5 bases). Germline-derived CDR1 and CDR2 are LNHDA and SQIVND (reference sequence). The CDR3 sequence is 18 residues long. Trimming took off 4 bases at V and 9 bases at J, with 25 bases between the two ends. This chain's CDR3 is CASSTLMGQLGHINVLTF. The CDR3 nucleotides read TGTGCCAGTAGTACCTTGATGGGGCAATTAGGACATATCAACGTCCTGACTTTC.

This chain uses TRBV5-6 with TRBJ1-2; possible D gene TRBD1, 6 bases. V lost 2 bases, J lost 4 bases, and 12 bases lay in between. The CDR3 extends over 14 amino acids. The V gene's germline CDR1 is SGHDT and CDR2 YYEEEE. The CDR3 coding sequence is TGTGCCAGCAGCTTCGGACAGCGAGTCTATGGCTACACCTTC. Its translation is CASSFGQRVYGYTF.

This clone occurred a few times. V is TRBV10-3 and J is TRBJ2-2; 11 bases map to TRBD2. V gave up 5 bases and J gave up 2 bases; unmatched junction bases: 4. Per the germline V gene, CDR1 is ENHRY and CDR2 is SYGVKD. The CDR3 is made up of 16 amino acids. The CDR3 spells CAISPRLAGNTGELFF. The CDR3 DNA sequence: TGTGCCATCAGTCCCCGACTAGCGGGAAACACCGGGGAGCTGTTTTTT.

This clone was seen a few times. The chain combines TRBV2 with TRBJ1-4, with a weak D call TRBD1 (5 bases). Germline V lookup: CDR1 SNHLY, CDR2 FYNNEI. The CDR3 has 11 amino acids. Trimming took off 10 bases at V and 5 bases at J, with 8 bases between the two ends. CDR3 sequence: CAIRTNEKLFF. CDR3 in DNA: TGTGCCATTCGGACAAATGAAAAACTGTTTTTT.

The chain joins TRBV7-8 to TRBJ1-5; 8 nucleotides line up with TRBD1. Per the germline V gene, CDR1 is SGHVS and CDR2 is FQNEAQ. The junction had 5 bases not matched to a gene; V was cut back by 5 bases and J by 5 bases. CDR3 length equals 14 residues. The CDR3 sequence is CASSPGTGYQPQHF. CDR3 nucleotides: TGTGCCAGCAGCCCGGGGACAGGCTATCAGCCCCAGCATTTT.

J is TRBJ1-2 and V is TRBV19; D gene ambiguous. The V and J ends lost 7 bases and 0 bases respectively, with 9 bases between them. The CDR3 has 13 residues. Germline V gene lookup returns CDR1 LNHDA and CDR2 SQIVND (reference sequence). The CDR3 bases are TGTGCCAGTACCCCGGTGACTAACTATGGCTACACCTTC. It yields the protein CASTPVTNYGYTF.

The chain uses TRBV28 and TRBJ2-6; no definite D call. The germline V and J ends were trimmed by 5 bases and 0 bases, with 8 bases remaining between them. The CDR3 covers 15 residues. Germline CDR1 reads MDHEN; CDR2 reads SYDVKM. CDR3 bases: TGTGCCAGCAGTCTCTTAGCCTCTGGGGCCAACGTCCTGACTTTC. This codes for CASSLLASGANVLTF.